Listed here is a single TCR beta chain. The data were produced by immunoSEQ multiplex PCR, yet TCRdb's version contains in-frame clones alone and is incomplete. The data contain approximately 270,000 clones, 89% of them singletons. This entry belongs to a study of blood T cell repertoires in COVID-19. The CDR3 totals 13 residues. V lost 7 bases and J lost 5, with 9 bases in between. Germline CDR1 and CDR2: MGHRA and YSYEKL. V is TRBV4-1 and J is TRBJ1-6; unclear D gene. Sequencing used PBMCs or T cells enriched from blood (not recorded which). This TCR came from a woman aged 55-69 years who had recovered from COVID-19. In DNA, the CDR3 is TGCGCCAGCAACACCGGGAATAATTCACCCCTCCACTTT. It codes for CASNTGNNSPLHF.